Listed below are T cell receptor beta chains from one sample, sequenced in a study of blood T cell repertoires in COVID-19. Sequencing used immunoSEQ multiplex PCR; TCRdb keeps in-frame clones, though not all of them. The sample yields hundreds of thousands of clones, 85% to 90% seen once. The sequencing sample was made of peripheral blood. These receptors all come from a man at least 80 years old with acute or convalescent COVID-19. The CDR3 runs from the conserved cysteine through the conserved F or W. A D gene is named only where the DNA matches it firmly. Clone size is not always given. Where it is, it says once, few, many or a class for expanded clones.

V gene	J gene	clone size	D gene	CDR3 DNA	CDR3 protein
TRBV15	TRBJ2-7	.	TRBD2	TGTGCCACCAGCAGGGGACTAGCGTACGAGCAGTACTTC	CATSRGLAYEQYF
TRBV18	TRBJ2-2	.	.	TGTGCCAGCTCACCGACAGCCGCGAACACCGGGGAGCTGTTTTTT	CASSPTAANTGELFF
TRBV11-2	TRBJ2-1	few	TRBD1	TGTGCCAGCAGCTCGGGGACAGGGGCCTACAATGAGCAGTTCTTC	CASSSGTGAYNEQFF
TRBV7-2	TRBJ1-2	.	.	TGTGCCAGCAGCTTAGGACACAAGATTCAAGGGGGTGGCTACACCTTC	CASSLGHKIQGGGYTF
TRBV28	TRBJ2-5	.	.	TGTGCCAGCAGTTCCAGCTGGCGGCAAGAGACCCAGTACTTC	CASSSSWRQETQYF
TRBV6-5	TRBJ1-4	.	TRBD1	TGTGCCAGCAGTTTCGTACAGGGGGCTGGTGAAAAACTGTTTTTT	CASSFVQGAGEKLFF
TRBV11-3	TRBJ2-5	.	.	TGTGCCAGCAGCAACCGTTGGACAGAGCAAGAGACCCAGTACTTC	CASSNRWTEQETQYF
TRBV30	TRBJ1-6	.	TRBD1	TGTGCCTGGGATGACAGGGGAGTCTCACCCCTCCACTTT	CAWDDRGVSPLHF
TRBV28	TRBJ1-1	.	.	TGTGCCAGCAGGGCGCCAGGGTTTAACACTGAAGCTTTCTTT	CASRAPGFNTEAFF
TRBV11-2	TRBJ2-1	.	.	TGTGCCAGCAGCTTAGTCGGGGGATTGACCTACAATGAGCAGTTCTTC	CASSLVGGLTYNEQFF
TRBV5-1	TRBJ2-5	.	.	TGCGCCAGCAGCGTCGGGGGAGGAGAGACCCAGTACTTC	CASSVGGGETQYF
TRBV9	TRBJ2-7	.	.	TGTGCCAGCAGCGTAGGACCAGAGGGATACGAGCAGTACTTC	CASSVGPEGYEQYF
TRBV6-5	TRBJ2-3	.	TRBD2	TGTGCCAGCAGAATAGCGGGAGCGAGGGCAGATACGCAGTATTTT	CASRIAGARADTQYF
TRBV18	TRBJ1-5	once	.	TGTGCCAGCTCGACCACTACGGATCAGCCCCAGCATTTT	CASSTTTDQPQHF
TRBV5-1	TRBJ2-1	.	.	TGCGCCAGCAGCTTGGGGGGAGGCCCCAGAGCTGAGCAGTTCTTC	CASSLGGGPRAEQFF
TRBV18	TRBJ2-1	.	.	TGTGCCAGCCGCCGGGTGGACAATGAGCAGTTCTTC	CASRRVDNEQFF
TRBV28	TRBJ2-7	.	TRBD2	TGTGCCAGCACCCCCGGCGGGACTAGCGCCTACGAGCAGTACTTC	CASTPGGTSAYEQYF
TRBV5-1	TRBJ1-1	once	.	TGCGCCAGCAGCGCGACTGGGGCCACTGAAGCTTTCTTT	CASSATGATEAFF
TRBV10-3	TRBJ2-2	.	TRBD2	TGTGCCATCACCAGCCGGGAGGGAGGTGCCGGGGAGCTGTTTTTT	CAITSREGGAGELFF
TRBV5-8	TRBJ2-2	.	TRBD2	TGTGCCAGCAGCTTACCTTTAGCGGGAGGGCGGACCGGGGAGCTGTTTTTT	CASSLPLAGGRTGELFF
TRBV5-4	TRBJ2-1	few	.	TGTGCCAGCAGCACTCCAGGGGTGTACAATGAGCAGTTCTTC	CASSTPGVYNEQFF
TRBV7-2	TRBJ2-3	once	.	TGTGCCAGCAGCTCTCCTCCCCGGACAGATACGCAGTATTTT	CASSSPPRTDTQYF
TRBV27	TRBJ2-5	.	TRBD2	TGTGCCAGCACCCGGAGCGGGACGGGAGAGACCCAGTACTTC	CASTRSGTGETQYF
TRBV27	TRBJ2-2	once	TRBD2	TGTGCCAGCAGTTTAGCGGGAGAGGTCACCGGGGAGCTGTTTTTT	CASSLAGEVTGELFF
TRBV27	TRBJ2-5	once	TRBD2	TGTGCCAGCAGTCCCGGGGGGGGAGAGACCCAGTACTTC	CASSPGGGETQYF
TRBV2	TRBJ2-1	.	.	TGTGCCAGCAGTGAAGAGGCCAGGGGCTACAATGAGCAGTTCTTC	CASSEEARGYNEQFF
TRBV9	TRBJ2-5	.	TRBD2	TGTGCCAGCAGCGGGGGGACTAGCGGGTTTTACCAAGAGACCCAGTACTTC	CASSGGTSGFYQETQYF
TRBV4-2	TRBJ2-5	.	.	TGTGCCAGCAGCCGAGGACAGTTAGAAGAGACCCAGTACTTC	CASSRGQLEETQYF
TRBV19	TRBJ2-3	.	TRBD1	TGTGCCAGTAAATACGGGACAGGGCCTTTGCATACGCAGTATTTT	CASKYGTGPLHTQYF
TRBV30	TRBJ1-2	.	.	TGTGCCTGGAGTGTATCAGGGTATGGCTACACCTTC	CAWSVSGYGYTF
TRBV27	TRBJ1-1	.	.	TGTGCCAGCAGACTAGACAGGTTCACTGAAGCTTTCTTT	CASRLDRFTEAFF
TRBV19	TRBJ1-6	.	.	TGTGCCAGTAGTATTTACGGCGGGCCCCTCCACTTT	CASSIYGGPLHF
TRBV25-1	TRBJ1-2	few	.	TGTGCCAGCAGTGGGCGGTCTAGCTACACCTTC	CASSGRSSYTF
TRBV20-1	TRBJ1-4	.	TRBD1	TGCAGTGCTAGTAAACAGGGGGCCACTAATGAAAAACTGTTTTTT	CSASKQGATNEKLFF
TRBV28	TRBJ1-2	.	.	TGTGCCAGCAGCGACAGCTATGGCTACACCTTC	CASSDSYGYTF
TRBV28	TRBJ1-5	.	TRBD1	TGTGCCAGCAGTTTATCCCCCAGGGGGAATCAGCCCCAGCATTTT	CASSLSPRGNQPQHF
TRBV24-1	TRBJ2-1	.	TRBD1	TGTGCCACCAGTGGGACAGGGGGCTCAGGGGCCTACAATGAGCAGTTCTTC	CATSGTGGSGAYNEQFF
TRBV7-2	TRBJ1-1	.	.	TGTGCCAGCAGCCCAAGGACATACAACACTGAAGCTTTCTTT	CASSPRTYNTEAFF
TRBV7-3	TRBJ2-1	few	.	TGTGCCAGCAGCCCAACGCCTAGCCGCAACAATGAGCAGTTCTTC	CASSPTPSRNNEQFF
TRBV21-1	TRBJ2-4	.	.	TGTGCCAGCAGCAAACTAATCCGATTAGCCAAAAACATTCAGTACTTC	CASSKLIRLAKNIQYF
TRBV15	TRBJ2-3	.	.	TGTGCCACCAGCAGAGACCAGGGCGGCACAGATACGCAGTATTTT	CATSRDQGGTDTQYF